Following are 20 T cell receptor beta chains from one sample sequenced in a study of T cell responses to AZD1222 COVID-19 vaccine. Generated by immunoSEQ multiplex PCR, the TCRdb table keeps only in-frame clones and is missing some. The data show tens of thousands of clones, with about nine tenths seen just once and roughly 2.7% held by the top ten. Source: peripheral blood, taken on day 0 of AZD1222 vaccination. These receptors came from an adult in good health.

The chain links TRBV24-1 to TRBJ2-1; tentative D call: TRBD2 (5 bases). This CDR3 spans 14 amino acids. V lost 3 bases and J 0 bases, leaving 5 bases between the germline ends. Germline CDR1 KGHDR, CDR2 SFDVKD. CDR3 nucleotides: TGTGCCACCAGTGATGACTACTCCTACAATGAGCAGTTCTTC. Encoded protein: CATSDDYSYNEQFF.

The rearrangement joins TRBV7-2 to TRBJ1-4, with TRBD1 matching over 9 bases. Germline V lookup: CDR1 SGHTA, CDR2 FQGNSA. V was pared by 1 base and J by 8 bases, with 5 bases of the junction left unmatched. The CDR3 sequence is 15 residues long. CDR3 in amino acids: CASSLDRGRGEKLFF. In DNA, the CDR3 is TGTGCCAGCAGCTTAGACAGGGGGCGAGGGGAAAAACTGTTTTTT.

J is TRBJ2-7 and V is TRBV7-8; perhaps TRBD2 as D (5 bases). CDR1 is SGHVS and CDR2 is FQNEAQ in the germline V gene. This CDR3 is built from 15 residues. With 1 base removed from V and 4 bases from J, the gap between germline ends came to 14 bases. CDR3 protein: CASSLGPADPYEQYF. In nucleotides, the CDR3 is TGTGCCAGCAGCTTAGGACCAGCGGACCCATACGAGCAGTACTTC. Supplemented by reference TRBV7-8 and TRBJ2-7, the full variable domain reads GAGVSQSPRYKVAKRGQDVALRCDPISGHVSLFWYQQALGQGPEFLTYFQNEAQLDKSGLPSDRFFAERPEGSVSTLKIQRTQQEDSAVYLCASSLGPADPYEQYFGPGTRLTVT.

This clone appeared once. The chain carries TRBV3-1 (or the pseudogene TRBV3-2) and TRBJ2-1; D gene ambiguous. The CDR3 sequence is 17 residues long. Trimming left V 5 bases short and J 5 bases short, with 22 bases between. Germline assignment: CDR1 LGHDT and CDR2 YNNKEL (reference sequence). The CDR3 bases are TGTGCCAGCAGCGACTGGGTTCCCTTCCATTCCGACAATGAGCAGTTCTTC. Its protein is CASSDWVPFHSDNEQFF.

The V and J genes are TRBV9 and TRBJ2-3; D possibly corresponds to TRBD1 (5 bases). CDR3 length: 15 amino acids. V was trimmed by 2 bases and J by 1 base, leaving 11 bases between them. Germline V gives CDR1 SGDLS, CDR2 YYNGEE. The CDR3 region has the DNA TGTGCCAGCAGCGTGGGGCCAGACCGCACAGATACGCAGTATTTT. Encoded protein: CASSVGPDRTDTQYF.

The chain couples TRBV6-1 to TRBJ1-6; D unresolved. The V gene's germline CDR1 is MNHNS and CDR2 SASEGT. V gave up 2 bases and J gave up 8 bases, with 10 bases separating them. This CDR3 has 14 residues. Written as DNA, the CDR3 is TGTGCCAGCAGTGAATATGGCGGGCATTCACCCCTCCACTTT. Translation: CASSEYGGHSPLHF.

The chain couples TRBV28 to TRBJ2-5; no firm D call. Trimming took 5 bases from V and 12 from J, leaving 13 bases between them. Germline V gives CDR1 MDHEN, CDR2 SYDVKM. The CDR3 is made up of 11 amino acids. This chain's CDR3 is CASSEQNWKYF. The CDR3 region has the DNA TGTGCCAGCAGTGAGCAAAATTGGAAGTACTTC.

The rearrangement joins TRBV6-6 to TRBJ1-3; no clear D gene. This CDR3 comprises 16 residues. Deletions cut 6 bases from V and 3 bases from J, with 18 bases between. CDR1 is MNHNY, CDR2 SVGAGI, per germline (reference sequence). CDR3 DNA: TGTGCCAGCAGCCCGCGGGTTTTCGCCCTTGGAAACACCATATATTTT. Translating it yields CASSPRVFALGNTIYF.

The V call is TRBV30, the J call TRBJ1-1, with D hard to call. The CDR3 extends over 13 amino acids. Germline assignment: CDR1 GTSNPN and CDR2 SVGIG (reference sequence). V was shortened by 1 base and J by 3 bases, with 9 bases between the two germline ends. This CDR3 reads CAWSGERDTEAFF. The CDR3 DNA reads TGTGCCTGGAGTGGGGAAAGAGACACTGAAGCTTTCTTT.

Only one count was recorded for this clone. V gene TRBV5-1 combines with J gene TRBJ1-3, with 7 bases identical to TRBD1. V was clipped by 0 bases and J by 0 bases; unmatched bases: 0. Germline V gives CDR1 SGHRS, CDR2 YFSETQ. The CDR3 spans 15 residues. CDR3 amino acids: CASSLDRGSGNTIYF. CDR3 in DNA: TGCGCCAGCAGCTTGGACAGGGGCTCTGGAAACACCATATATTTT.

This chain connects TRBV6-5 to TRBJ2-1, with TRBD2 matching 7 bases. This CDR3 has 16 amino acids. The J segment lost 1 base and the V segment lost 3 bases, leaving 6 bases of the junction unmatched. CDR1 MNHEY and CDR2 SVGAGI come from the germline V gene. The CDR3 reads CASSYPGLPSYNEQFF. The DNA for the CDR3 is TGTGCCAGCAGTTATCCGGGACTACCTTCCTACAATGAGCAGTTCTTC.

The chain has TRBV6-5 and TRBJ1-4, with TRBD1 matching over 8 bases. The CDR3 loop spans 15 amino acids. The V gene end was trimmed by 2 bases and the J gene end by 8 bases; junction bases not matched to a gene: 7. Germline loops: CDR1 MNHEY, CDR2 SVGAGI. Here the CDR3 reads CASSYRQGLAEKLFF. CDR3 nucleotide sequence: TGTGCCAGCAGTTACCGACAGGGGTTAGCGGAAAAACTGTTTTTT.

The chain has TRBV19 and TRBJ1-6; D possibly corresponds to TRBD1 (6 bases). The germline V gene encodes CDR1 LNHDA and CDR2 SQIVND (reference sequence). The length of the CDR3 is 15 residues. Trimming took off 6 bases at V and 5 bases at J, with 14 bases between the two ends. CDR3 protein: CASSPWTADNSPLHF. CDR3 coding DNA: TGTGCCAGTAGCCCATGGACAGCCGATAATTCACCCCTCCACTTT.

This clone was picked up a small number of times. The V and J genes are TRBV7-2 and TRBJ1-2; 7 positions match TRBD1. Trimming removed 6 bases from V and 4 bases from J; junction bases left unmatched: 8. Germline values: CDR1 SGHTA, CDR2 FQGNSA. The CDR3 extends over 14 amino acids. The CDR3 DNA reads TGTGCCAGCAGATTTACAGGGGAAGGCTATGGCTACACCTTC. Amino acids: CASRFTGEGYGYTF.

The chain combines TRBV20-1 with TRBJ2-7; D call uncertain. The CDR3 covers 14 residues. Trimming pared 3 bases from V and 2 bases from J, leaving 14 bases between. Germline assignment: CDR1 DFQATT and CDR2 SNEGSKA (reference sequence). The CDR3 reads CSASSPVAAYEQYF. The DNA of the CDR3 is TGCAGTGCTAGTTCACCTGTGGCAGCCTACGAGCAGTACTTC.

V is TRBV5-3 and J is TRBJ2-7; 7 bases fit TRBD1. TRBV5-3 is an ORF; its function is uncertain. This CDR3 spans 16 amino acids. V lost 4 bases and J lost 5; bases outside the gene matches: 15. The CDR3 sequence: CARSKYRTGGNNEQYF. DNA of the CDR3: TGTGCCAGAAGCAAGTACCGGACAGGCGGAAATAACGAGCAGTACTTC.

The CDR3 DNA is TGTGCCAGCAGCTTAAATACCCGGGACGGCTACGAGCAGTACTTC. This encodes CASSLNTRDGYEQYF. The genes are TRBV7-8 and TRBJ2-7, with D perhaps being TRBD1 or TRBD2 (5 bases each). This CDR3 is 15 amino acids long. Germline V gives CDR1 SGHVS, CDR2 FQNEAQ. Between the trimmed V and J ends, which lost 2 bases and 3 bases, there was a span of 14 bases.

The gene calls are TRBV7-2 and TRBJ2-2, with 16 nucleotides matching TRBD2. The germline V gene has CDR1 SGHTA and CDR2 FQGNSA. After removal of 4 bases from V and 6 bases from J, the junction contained 8 bases not matched to a gene. The length of the CDR3 is 18 residues. CDR3 amino acids: CASSSPGTSGRGPGELFF. The CDR3 DNA reads TGTGCCAGCAGCTCCCCGGGGACTAGCGGGAGGGGCCCCGGGGAGCTGTTTTTT.

This sequence joins TRBV20-1 and TRBJ1-2, with D unclear. The germline gives CDR1 DFQATT, CDR2 SNEGSKA (reference sequence). Trimming cost V 3 bases and J 8 bases, with 22 bases left between them. The CDR3 length is 15 residues. CDR3 residues: CSASLRGEELGGYTF. The CDR3 DNA reads TGCAGTGCTAGTCTCCGGGGTGAAGAACTGGGGGGCTACACCTTC.

The chain combines TRBV9 with TRBJ1-2; D possibly corresponds to TRBD1 (5 bases). The germline gives CDR1 SGDLS, CDR2 YYNGEE. Trimming pared 3 bases from V and 4 bases from J, leaving 10 bases between. CDR3 length: 13 residues. In nucleotides, the CDR3 is TGTGCCAGCAGCGCACAGGTCCTCTATGGCTACACCTTC. Protein sequence: CASSAQVLYGYTF.